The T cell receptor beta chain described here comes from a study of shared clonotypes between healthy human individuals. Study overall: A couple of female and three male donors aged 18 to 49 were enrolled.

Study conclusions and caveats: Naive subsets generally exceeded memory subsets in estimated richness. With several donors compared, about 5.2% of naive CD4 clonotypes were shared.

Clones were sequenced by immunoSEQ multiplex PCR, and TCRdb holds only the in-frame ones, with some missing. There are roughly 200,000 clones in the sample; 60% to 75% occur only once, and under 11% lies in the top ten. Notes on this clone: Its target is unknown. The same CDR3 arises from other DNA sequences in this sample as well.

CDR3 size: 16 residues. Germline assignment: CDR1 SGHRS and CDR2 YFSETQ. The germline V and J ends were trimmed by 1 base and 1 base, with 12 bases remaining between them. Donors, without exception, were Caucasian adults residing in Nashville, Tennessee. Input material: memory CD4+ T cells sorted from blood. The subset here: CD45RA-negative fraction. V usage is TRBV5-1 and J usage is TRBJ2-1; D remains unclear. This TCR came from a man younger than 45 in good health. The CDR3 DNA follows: TGCGCCAGCAGCTTGCTTGGCCCCGGGTCCTACAATGAGCAGTTCTTC. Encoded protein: CASSLLGPGSYNEQFF.